Sequencing of this TCR beta chain was carried out in a study of CD8 T cells in ankylosing spondylitis. Preparation of TCR beta libraries was done by quantitative 5'-RACE with molecular barcodes. Each CDR3 protein is one row after TCRdb ran MiXCR on the 5' RACE reads. In the table there are over 700,000 distinct CDR3 sequences, around a fifth of which are singletons. Study observations and caveats: Clones tied to disease were said to be significantly enriched in matched ankylosing spondylitis synovial fluid. Apparently characteristic of ankylosing spondylitis blood was a TCR beta motif (about eight highly homologous variants).

Remarks on this clonotype: Its specificity is not known.

V was cut by 2 bases and J by 7 bases, with 11 bases left in between. The CDR3 loop spans 13 amino acids. CDR1 is MNHEY and CDR2 is SVGEGT in the germline V gene. The chain carries TRBV6-2 or TRBV6-3 and TRBJ1-1, with a possible D match to TRBD1 (6 bases). The source is a male donor with ankylosing spondylitis. Source material: blood, either unsorted or a sorted T cell fraction (not recorded which). CDR3 residues: CASSYPTGLEAFF. The CDR3 nucleotides read TGTGCCAGCAGTTACCCTACAGGGCTTGAAGCTTTCTTT.